This T cell receptor beta chain was identified in a study of long-term antiretroviral therapy in people with HIV. The CDR3 extends over 13 amino acids. The V and J ends lost 2 bases and 5 bases respectively, with 9 bases between them. Per germline, CDR1 MNHNS and CDR2 SASEGT. Researchers ran immunoSEQ v3.0 at survey level. Measured with immunoSEQ multiplex PCR; TCRdb has only the in-frame clones, and not every one. The sample records tens of thousands of clones, approximately 83% being singletons. Broader study findings: Control repertoires displayed wider CDR3 length ranges than the HIV repertoires. The repertoire was dominated at all time points by clones expanded before ART.

Of note for this clone: Its antigen is unknown.

The receptor comes from a man younger than 30 with HIV. V gene TRBV6-1 combines with J gene TRBJ1-2; a possible D gene is TRBD1 (5 bases). The sequencing here drew on unsorted PBMCs, taken 0.8 years before starting antiretroviral therapy. This CDR3 is CASSERQGYGYTF. The CDR3 nucleotides are TGTGCCAGCAGTGAAAGGCAGGGTTATGGCTACACCTTC.